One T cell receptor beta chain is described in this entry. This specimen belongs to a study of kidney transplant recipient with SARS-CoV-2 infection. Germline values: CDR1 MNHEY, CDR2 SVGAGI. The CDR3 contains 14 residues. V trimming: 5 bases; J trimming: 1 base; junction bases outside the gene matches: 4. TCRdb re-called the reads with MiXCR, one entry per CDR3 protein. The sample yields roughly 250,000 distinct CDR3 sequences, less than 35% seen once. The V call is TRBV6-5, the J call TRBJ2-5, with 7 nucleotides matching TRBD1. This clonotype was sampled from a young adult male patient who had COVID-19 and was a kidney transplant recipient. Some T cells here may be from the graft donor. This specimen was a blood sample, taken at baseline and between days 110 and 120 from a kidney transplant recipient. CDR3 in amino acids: CASSGQVFQETQYF. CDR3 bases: TGTGCCAGCAGTGGACAGGTGTTCCAAGAGACCCAGTACTTC.